These T cell receptor beta chains were read from a single sample in a study of post-analysis software for immune sequencing data. MiXCR, applied by TCRdb to the PCR reads, yields one record per CDR3 protein. This table has 350,000 to 500,000 distinct CDR3 sequences, roughly 40% appearing once. Sequenced material: blood. All receptors derive from a girl under 10 years old with multiple sclerosis. Both conserved end residues are part of each CDR3. The D gene is left open where the match is weak. Clone size is given for some rows only: seen once, a few or many times, or a class if the clone is expanded.

TRBV11-2	TRBJ2-1	-	-	TGTGCCAGCAGGCGTCCGGGGAGAAAGAACAATGAGCAGTTCTTC	CASRRPGRKNNEQFF
TRBV3-1	TRBJ1-2	-	-	TGTGCCAGCAGCCCCTTTGTGAACTATGGCTACACCTTC	CASSPFVNYGYTF
TRBV20-1	TRBJ2-3	TRBD1	few	TGCAGTGCTAACGCCGGGACAGAAGTCTCAGATACGCAGTATTTT	CSANAGTEVSDTQYF
TRBV6-5	TRBJ1-5	-	few	TGTGCCAGCAGCCGTACAGGGAGCAATCAGCCCCAGCATTTT	CASSRTGSNQPQHF
TRBV7-2	TRBJ2-1	TRBD2	-	TGTGCCAGCAGCTCCTTAGCGGGAAAATACAATGAGCAGTTCTTC	CASSSLAGKYNEQFF
TRBV2	TRBJ2-7	TRBD1	few	TGTGCCAGCAGGAAGACAGGGGGGACAACCTACGAGCAGTACTTC	CASRKTGGTTYEQYF
TRBV5-1	TRBJ1-2	-	few	TGCGCCAGCAGCTTGTCCACGGGGGCGGATGGCTACACCTTC	CASSLSTGADGYTF
TRBV5-6	TRBJ1-5	-	few	TGTGCCAGCAGCTTGGGGGAACAGGGCCGCAATCAGCCCCAGCATTTT	CASSLGEQGRNQPQHF
TRBV18	TRBJ2-7	-	few	TGTGCCAGCTCACCAAGGACCCCGCGTTCCTACGAGCAGTACTTC	CASSPRTPRSYEQYF
TRBV29-1	TRBJ1-2	-	-	TGCAGCGTTGAAGCGCGGCAGGGTCGGAGCTATGGCTACACCTTC	CSVEARQGRSYGYTF
TRBV29-1	TRBJ2-1	-	few	TGCAGCGTATCCGGGACGAGCTCCTACAATGAGCAGTTCTTC	CSVSGTSSYNEQFF
TRBV29-1	TRBJ2-5	TRBD2	-	TGCAGCGTTGGGGGACTAGCGGGACCAGGGGAGCAGTACTTC	CSVGGLAGPGEQYF
TRBV9	TRBJ2-1	-	-	TGTGCCAGCAGCGGCCTCGGGGGCAGTGAGCAGTTCTTC	CASSGLGGSEQFF
TRBV28	TRBJ2-7	-	few	TGTGCCAGCAGTCCCCCGGACATTTACGAGCAGTACTTC	CASSPPDIYEQYF
TRBV5-6	TRBJ1-6	TRBD1	few	TGTGCCAGCAGCTTCGTGGGGGACAGGGCCCTTTCACCCCTCCACTTT	CASSFVGDRALSPLHF
TRBV25-1	TRBJ2-7	TRBD1	-	TGTGCCAGCAGTGGGCTGGACAGGGCCTACGAGCAGTACTTC	CASSGLDRAYEQYF
TRBV12-3/TRBV12-4	TRBJ2-5	-	-	TGTGCCAGCAGTTCCCTCCCTGGCGGGGCGGAGTTTGGGACCCAGTACTTC	CASSSLPGGAEFGTQYF
TRBV28	TRBJ2-1	TRBD1	few	TGTGCCAGCAGTACCGGGACAGTTTACAATGAGCAGTTCTTC	CASSTGTVYNEQFF
TRBV9	TRBJ2-5	-	few	TGTGCCAGCAGCGCCTTCCTTGAGGCGGAAGGACGAGAGACCCAGTACTTC	CASSAFLEAEGRETQYF
TRBV6-2/TRBV6-3	TRBJ2-7	-	-	TGTGCCAGCAGAGGCGGACCCTACGAGCAGTACTTC	CASRGGPYEQYF
TRBV2	TRBJ2-7	TRBD1	-	TGTGCCAGCAGTGAATTTAGGGGGCTGAGCGAGCAGTACTTC	CASSEFRGLSEQYF
TRBV12-3/TRBV12-4	TRBJ1-1	TRBD1	-	TGTGCCAGCAGGGTGGGACAGGCGAACACTGAAGCTTTCTTT	CASRVGQANTEAFF
TRBV29-1	TRBJ2-1	-	-	TGCAGCGTCGGAGGACTGAGGTACAATGAGCAGTTCTTC	CSVGGLRYNEQFF
TRBV20-1	TRBJ2-7	-	-	TGCAGTGCTGCGGACAGTTCCTACGAGCAGTACTTC	CSAADSSYEQYF
TRBV7-3	TRBJ2-1	-	-	TGTGCCAGCAGCCCTAAAGGCGGCGGTCCGGGCAATGAGCAGTTCTTC	CASSPKGGGPGNEQFF
TRBV7-9	TRBJ1-2	TRBD1	-	TGTGCCAGCAGCTTAGCTGGGTCGGGCAGGGGGAATGGCTACACCTTC	CASSLAGSGRGNGYTF
TRBV7-9	TRBJ2-7	TRBD1	many	TGTGCCAGCAGCGGGACAGTCTACGAGCAGTACTTC	CASSGTVYEQYF
TRBV7-3	TRBJ1-1	-	-	TGTGCCAGCAGCTCAAGCTTCCACACTGAAGCTTTCTTT	CASSSSFHTEAFF
TRBV5-1	TRBJ2-7	-	once	TGCGCCGGCAGCTTGTGGGATGGTAACAGGGAGGGCTCCTACGAGCAGTACTTC	CAGSLWDGNREGSYEQYF
TRBV28	TRBJ1-1	-	-	TGTGCCAGCAGTTCCCCCGTTGGGGGAGGAGACACTGAAGCTTTCTTT	CASSSPVGGGDTEAFF
TRBV12-3/TRBV12-4	TRBJ1-1	TRBD1	-	TGTGCCAGCAGATACTCAGGGGGGAGGGCTTTCTTT	CASRYSGGRAFF
TRBV15	TRBJ1-2	TRBD1	-	TGTGCCACCAGCAGAGTTCGGGACAGGGGGAACGGCTACACCTTC	CATSRVRDRGNGYTF
TRBV28	TRBJ2-7	TRBD1	-	TGTGCCAGCAGGGACAGGGGGTACGAGCAGTACTTC	CASRDRGYEQYF
TRBV7-2	TRBJ1-2	-	-	TGTGCCAGCAGCGAAATAGGGAACAGGGTATATGGCTACACCTTC	CASSEIGNRVYGYTF
TRBV27	TRBJ2-1	-	once	TGTGCCAGCAGGGGGGTCTACAATGAGCAGTTCTTC	CASRGVYNEQFF
TRBV6-1	TRBJ1-2	-	-	TGTGCCAGCAGTGTGAGGGGCTACACCTTC	CASSVRGYTF
TRBV20-1	TRBJ1-5	-	-	TGCAGTGCTAGATTAAGGCAGGAGGTGAATCAGCCCCAGCATTTT	CSARLRQEVNQPQHF
TRBV2	TRBJ2-1	TRBD2	few	TGTGCCAGCAGGGCACTAGCGGGGGCCTTAGATGAGCAGTTCTTC	CASRALAGALDEQFF
TRBV29-1	TRBJ2-3	-	few	TGCAGCGTTTCAACAGATACGCAGTATTTT	CSVSTDTQYF
TRBV12-3/TRBV12-4	TRBJ2-1	TRBD1	-	TGTGCCAGCAGTCTCTTGGGACAGGGGTTCAATGAGCAGTTCTTC	CASSLLGQGFNEQFF
TRBV5-1	TRBJ2-1	TRBD1	once	TGCGCCAGCAGTCGACAGGGTACGCTCTCCAATGAGCAGTTCTTC	CASSRQGTLSNEQFF
TRBV15	TRBJ2-3	TRBD2	few	TGTGCCACCAGCAGAGGTTCGGTAGCGGGAGGAGATACGCAGTATTTT	CATSRGSVAGGDTQYF
TRBV2	TRBJ2-2	-	few	TGTGCCAGCAGTGAGGGGGTCGGGACCGGGGAGCTGTTTTTT	CASSEGVGTGELFF
TRBV7-9	TRBJ2-7	-	few	TGTGCCAGCAGCGCCAGTCGACAGGACTACGAGCAGTACTTC	CASSASRQDYEQYF
TRBV5-1	TRBJ2-3	-	few	TGCGCCAGCAGCTGGGAGGACAGACTTCAGTCCACAGATACGCAGTATTTT	CASSWEDRLQSTDTQYF
TRBV9	TRBJ2-1	TRBD2	-	TGTGCCAGCAGCGTCGGCGGGAGGAATGAGCAGTTCTTC	CASSVGGRNEQFF
TRBV12-3/TRBV12-4	TRBJ2-2	-	-	TGTGCCAGCACTCAGGGCCCGACAGGGAACACCGGGGAGCTGTTTTTT	CASTQGPTGNTGELFF
TRBV29-1	TRBJ1-5	-	-	TGCAGCGCCCAATTTCTGGGCAATCAGCCCCAGCATTTT	CSAQFLGNQPQHF
TRBV7-6	TRBJ1-2	-	few	TGTGCCAGCAGCCCTCAGGCCGGGGCGGGCGGCTACACCTTC	CASSPQAGAGGYTF
TRBV11-2	TRBJ2-1	TRBD1	-	TGTGCCAGCAGCCAATCACAGGGGGCTAGTGAGCAGTTCTTC	CASSQSQGASEQFF
TRBV29-1	TRBJ1-1	-	-	TGCAGCGTTGAAGGCAGCTTGAACACTGAAGCTTTCTTT	CSVEGSLNTEAFF
TRBV6-1	TRBJ2-7	-	few	TGTGCCAGCAGTGCAACTTTCTACGAGCAGTACTTC	CASSATFYEQYF
TRBV4-1	TRBJ1-4	TRBD1	-	TGCGCCAGCAGCCAAGGACCGGACAGGGGCGAGTCTAATGAAAAACTGTTTTTT	CASSQGPDRGESNEKLFF